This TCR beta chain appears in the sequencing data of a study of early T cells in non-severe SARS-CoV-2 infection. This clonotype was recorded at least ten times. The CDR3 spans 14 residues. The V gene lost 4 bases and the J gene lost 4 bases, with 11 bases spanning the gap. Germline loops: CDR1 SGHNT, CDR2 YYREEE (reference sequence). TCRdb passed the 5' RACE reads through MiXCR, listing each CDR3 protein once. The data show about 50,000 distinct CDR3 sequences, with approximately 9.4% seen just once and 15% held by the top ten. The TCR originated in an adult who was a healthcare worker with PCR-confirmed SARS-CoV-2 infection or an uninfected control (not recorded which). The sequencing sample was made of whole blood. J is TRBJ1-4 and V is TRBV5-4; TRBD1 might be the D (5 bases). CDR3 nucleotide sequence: TGTGCCAGCAGCCTCGACAGCTATAATGAAAAACTGTTTTTT. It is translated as CASSLDSYNEKLFF.